This TCR beta chain was profiled in a study of vaccination effects on CD4 cells after COVID-19. For the study at large: Peptides at about 10 ug/ml and IL-2 at 9 to 10 IU/ml were added to about 2 million PBMC per well.

Trimming shortened V by 3 bases and J by 0 bases, and 9 bases separated the two germline ends. This CDR3 is 15 amino acids long. Germline CDR1 reads SGHTA; CDR2 reads FQGTGA. A roughly 11-day culture period preceded the isolation of CD4+ T cells. This clone was seen more than once but under ten times. Its antigen is currently unknown. TCRdb's table, derived via immunoSEQ multiplex PCR, lists solely in-frame clones and lacks some. The sample lists around 70,000 clones, approximately 71% seen once, with around 2% in the top ten. This clonotype originated in a human donor who received a COVID-19 vaccine. The V call is TRBV7-3, the J call TRBJ1-3, with D uncertain. The sequenced sample was CD4+ T cells from PBMCs cultured without peptide, obtained before COVID-19 vaccination. CDR3 protein: CASSLSPSSGNTIYF. The CDR3 DNA is TGTGCCAGCAGCTTGTCTCCGTCCTCTGGAAACACCATATATTTT. The full variable domain, its missing parts supplied by reference TRBV7-3 and TRBJ1-3, is GAGVSQTPSNKVTEKGKYVELRCDPISGHTALYWYRQSLGQGPEFLIYFQGTGAADDSGLPNDRFFAVRPEGSVSTLKIQRTERGDSAVYLCASSLSPSSGNTIYFGEGSWLTVV.